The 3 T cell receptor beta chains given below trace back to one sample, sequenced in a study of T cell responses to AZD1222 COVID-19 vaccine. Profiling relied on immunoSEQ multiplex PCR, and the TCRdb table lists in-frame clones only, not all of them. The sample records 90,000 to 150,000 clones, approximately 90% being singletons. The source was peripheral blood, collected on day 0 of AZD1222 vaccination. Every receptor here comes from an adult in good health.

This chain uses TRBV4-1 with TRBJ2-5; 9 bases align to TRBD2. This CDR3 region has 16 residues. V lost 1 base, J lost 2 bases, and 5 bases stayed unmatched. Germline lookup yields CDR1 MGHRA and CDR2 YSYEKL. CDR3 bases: TGCGCCAGCAGCCAAGTCTACAGCGGGGGGCAAGAGACCCAGTACTTC. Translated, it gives CASSQVYSGGQETQYF.

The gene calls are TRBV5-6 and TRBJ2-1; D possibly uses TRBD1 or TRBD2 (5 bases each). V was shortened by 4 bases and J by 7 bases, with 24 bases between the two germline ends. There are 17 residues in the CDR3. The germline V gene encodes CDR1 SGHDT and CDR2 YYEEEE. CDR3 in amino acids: CASSVPLSGTSGNEQFF. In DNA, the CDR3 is TGTGCCAGCAGCGTCCCCCTTTCCGGGACCTCGGGTAATGAGCAGTTCTTC.

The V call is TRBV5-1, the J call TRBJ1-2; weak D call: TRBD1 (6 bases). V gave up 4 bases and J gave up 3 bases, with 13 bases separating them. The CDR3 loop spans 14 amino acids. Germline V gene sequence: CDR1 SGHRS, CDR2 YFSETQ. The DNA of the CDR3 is TGCGCCAGCAGCAGGGCAGGGGCCGACTATGGCTACACCTTC. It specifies CASSRAGADYGYTF.